One sample yielded the 12 T cell receptor beta chains listed below, sequenced in a study of blood T cell repertoires in COVID-19. Repertoires were generated with immunoSEQ multiplex PCR, while TCRdb's copy carries only in-frame clones and drops some. The sample records around 270,000 clones, 80% to 90% being singletons. The sequencing input was PBMCs or T cells enriched from blood (not recorded which). These receptors were collected from a middle-aged woman who had been exposed to COVID-19.

This clone is a singleton in its sample. V and J are TRBV19 and TRBJ1-1, with D maybe TRBD1 (6 bases). This CDR3 comprises 13 residues. Germline lookup yields CDR1 LNHDA and CDR2 SQIVND (reference sequence). V was pared by 6 bases and J by 3 bases, with 11 bases between. The CDR3 is CASRVGGHTEAFF. DNA of the CDR3: TGTGCCAGTAGGGTGGGGGGGCACACTGAAGCTTTCTTT.

The genes are TRBV11-2 and TRBJ2-3; a weak D match, TRBD2 (5 bases). The CDR3 is 13 residues long. Germline V gene sequence: CDR1 SGHAT, CDR2 FQNNGV. Trimming stripped 2 bases from V and 5 bases from J, with 8 bases between. Here the CDR3 DNA reads TGTGCCAGCAGCTTACCCCGGGGAGATACGCAGTATTTT. It specifies CASSLPRGDTQYF.

This clone was recorded a few times. The rearrangement links TRBV4-1 to TRBJ1-2, with TRBD1 identical over 7 bases. This CDR3 is 14 amino acids long. V trimming: 4 bases; J trimming: 6 bases; junction bases outside the gene matches: 8. The germline V gene has CDR1 MGHRA and CDR2 YSYEKL. The CDR3: CASSRATGADGYTF. In DNA form, the CDR3 reads TGCGCCAGCAGCCGTGCTACAGGGGCTGATGGCTACACCTTC.

The chain uses TRBV3-1 (or the pseudogene TRBV3-2) and TRBJ2-7; the D is unclear. The CDR3 extends over 13 amino acids. From germline, CDR1 is LGHDT and CDR2 YNNKEL (reference sequence). Trimming removed 0 bases at V and 6 bases at J, with 9 bases between. The CDR3 loop reads CASSQDLVGEQYF. DNA for the CDR3: TGTGCCAGCAGCCAAGATCTAGTGGGCGAGCAGTACTTC.

This sequence joins TRBV6-5 and TRBJ1-1; TRBD1 matches 8 bases. The CDR3 is 14 residues long. V trimming: 7 bases; J trimming: 5 bases; junction bases outside the gene matches: 9. The germline CDR1 and CDR2 sequences are MNHEY and SVGAGI. CDR3 sequence reads: CASTRTGIVTEAFF. CDR3 bases: TGTGCCAGCACCCGGACAGGGATTGTGACTGAAGCTTTCTTT.

The chain is built from TRBV3-1 (or the pseudogene TRBV3-2) and TRBJ1-4; D call uncertain. The CDR3 length is 14 residues. Between the trimmed V and J ends, which lost 6 bases and 2 bases, there was a span of 10 bases. Germline lookup yields CDR1 LGHDT and CDR2 YNNKEL (reference sequence). The CDR3: CASSLGRTNEKLFF. The CDR3 DNA sequence: TGTGCCAGCAGTCTAGGGAGGACTAATGAAAAACTGTTTTTT.

Here the CDR3 DNA reads TGTGCCAGTGGTGGGGGGACCTCCTACAATGAGCAGTTCTTC. Residues: CASGGGTSYNEQFF. V gene TRBV19 combines with J gene TRBJ2-1; D is possibly TRBD2 (6 bases). Trimming removed 8 bases from V and 0 bases from J, with 11 bases in between. This CDR3 contains 14 residues. Germline-derived CDR1 and CDR2 are LNHDA and SQIVND (reference sequence).

The V and J genes are TRBV7-3 and TRBJ2-1, with 9 nucleotides matching TRBD2. V dropped 4 bases and J dropped 2; count of bases not matched to a gene: 3. The CDR3 is 15 amino acids. Germline V gene data show CDR1 as SGHTA and CDR2 as FQGTGA. CDR3 residues: CASSSPSGTYNEQFF. Written as DNA, the CDR3 is TGTGCCAGCAGCTCCCCTAGCGGGACCTACAATGAGCAGTTCTTC.

The rearrangement uses TRBV27 and TRBJ1-6, with D possibly matching TRBD1 (5 bases). The CDR3 totals 13 residues. From germline, CDR1 is MNHEY and CDR2 SMNVEV (reference sequence). V dropped 8 bases and J dropped 10 bases, with 15 bases sitting between them. In DNA form, the CDR3 reads TGTGCCAGCGGTACAGGAAGGGTGTCACCCCTCCACTTT. Translated, it gives CASGTGRVSPLHF.

J is TRBJ1-6 and V is TRBV23-1, with D possibly matching TRBD1 (6 bases). TRBV23-1 is an ORF; its function is uncertain. The length of the CDR3 is 18 residues. V lost 3 bases, J lost 4 bases, and 19 bases lay in between. CDR3 loop: CASSHPKTGAFYNSPLHF. In nucleotides, the CDR3 is TGCGCCAGCAGTCATCCAAAGACAGGCGCATTTTATAATTCACCCCTCCACTTT.

The chain recombines TRBV3-1 (or the pseudogene TRBV3-2) with TRBJ2-7, with D possibly TRBD1 on 6 matching bases. The CDR3 covers 14 residues. V was pared by 7 bases and J by 3 bases, with 16 bases between. Germline V gives CDR1 LGHDT, CDR2 YNNKEL (reference sequence). The CDR3 nucleotides are TGTGCCAGCACCCTGACAGGACGGAACTACGAGCAGTACGTC. It codes for CASTLTGRNYEQYV.

The chain has TRBV6-5 and TRBJ1-6; D possibly corresponds to TRBD1 (6 bases). The CDR3 has 13 residues. Trimming pared 4 bases from V and 7 bases from J, leaving 8 bases between. CDR1 is MNHEY, CDR2 SVGAGI, per germline. In DNA form, the CDR3 reads TGTGCCAGCAGTTCAGGGGTAAATTCACCCCTCCACTTT. Translation: CASSSGVNSPLHF.